Each of the 26 T cell receptor beta chains below was sequenced from the same sample in a study of graft-versus-host responses after intestinal transplantation. The antigens these receptors bind are not known. TCRdb keeps only in-frame clones here, not all; method: immunoSEQ multiplex PCR. Altogether tens of thousands of clones are present, 70% to 90% being singletons, with the ten largest covering nearly 2.5%. The source was unstimulated CD8+ T cells sorted from spleen or lymph node cells, collected before intestinal transplant. The receptors stem from a human donor who received an intestinal transplant.

The V and J genes are TRBV7-8 and TRBJ2-7, with 8 nucleotides matching TRBD2. Per germline, CDR1 SGHVS and CDR2 FQNEAQ. J was trimmed by 3 bases and V by 2 bases; bases with no gene match: 21. CDR3 length: 20 amino acids. CDR3 DNA: TGTGCCAGCAGCTTATTACCCGGGGTAGCGGGGCCGAGGGGGGTCTACGAGCAGTACTTC. Residues: CASSLLPGVAGPRGVYEQYF.

The J gene is TRBJ2-3, the V gene TRBV4-2, with D tentatively TRBD2 (5 bases). The CDR3 runs to 14 residues. Per germline, CDR1 LGHNA and CDR2 YNFKEQ. V lost 0 bases, J lost 5 bases, and 9 bases lay in between. CDR3 residues: CASSQEGRVDTQYF. Here the CDR3 DNA reads TGTGCCAGCAGCCAAGAAGGGCGGGTAGATACGCAGTATTTT.

This chain links TRBV4-1 with TRBJ1-5, with a weak D call TRBD1 (6 bases). The CDR3 has 15 residues. Germline CDR1 is MGHRA and CDR2 is YSYEKL. V lost 0 bases, J lost 7 bases, and 13 bases lay in between. DNA for the CDR3: TGCGCCAGCAGCCAAGATTCAGGGGATGGCCAGCCCCAGCATTTT. Translated, it gives CASSQDSGDGQPQHF.

The chain employs TRBV19 and TRBJ2-7; D unclear. CDR3 length: 17 amino acids. Germline-derived CDR1 and CDR2 are LNHDA and SQIVND (reference sequence). V dropped 3 bases and J dropped 3 bases, with 21 bases sitting between them. The CDR3 DNA sequence: TGTGCCAGTAGTATGGGCGCGTTCGTGCCGCCTCTCTACGAGCAGTACTTC. This codes for CASSMGAFVPPLYEQYF. The variable domain in full, with the rest retrieved from reference TRBV19 and TRBJ2-7, is DGGITQSPKYLFRKEGQNVTLSCEQNLNHDAMYWYRQDPGQGLRLIYYSQIVNDFQKGDIAEGYSVSREKKESFPLTVTSAQKNPTAFYLCASSMGAFVPPLYEQYFGPGTRLTVT.

The gene calls are TRBV20-1 and TRBJ2-1, with a possible D match to TRBD1 (5 bases). The CDR3 extends over 10 amino acids. Germline values: CDR1 DFQATT, CDR2 SNEGSKA (reference sequence). V lost 3 bases and J 12 bases, leaving 9 bases between the germline ends. The CDR3, as DNA: TGCAGTGCTAGCTACAGGAGGCAGTTCTTC. This translates into CSASYRRQFF.

The V call is TRBV25-1, the J call TRBJ1-5; unclear D gene. Germline V CDR1 and CDR2: MGHDK, SYGVNS. This CDR3 has 17 residues. V lost 10 bases and J 0 bases, leaving 22 bases between the germline ends. In DNA form, the CDR3 reads TGTGCCAATAGGAGGTCGCAGATGACGTATAGCAATCAGCCCCAGCATTTT. Protein: CANRRSQMTYSNQPQHF. The whole variable domain, remainder taken from reference TRBV25-1 and TRBJ1-5, is EADIYQTPRYLVIGTGKKITLECSQTMGHDKMYWYQQDPGMELHLIHYSYGVNSTEKGDLSSESTVSRIRTEHFPLTLESARPSHTSQYLCANRRSQMTYSNQPQHFGDGTRLSIL.

This sequence joins TRBV28 and TRBJ1-6; 8 bases match TRBD1. The CDR3 contains 16 residues. Germline assignment: CDR1 MDHEN and CDR2 SYDVKM. V was clipped by 6 bases and J by 6 bases; unmatched bases: 10. CDR3 sequence reads: CASRGFRDRLNSPLHF. CDR3 in DNA: TGTGCCAGCAGGGGGTTCCGGGACAGGCTTAATTCACCCCTCCACTTT.

The chain links TRBV28 to TRBJ1-5; TRBD1 aligns across 10 bases. Germline assignment: CDR1 MDHEN and CDR2 SYDVKM. CDR3 length: 13 residues. Trimming removed 5 bases from V and 7 bases from J; junction bases left unmatched: 2. CDR3: CASSRDRGQPQHF. As DNA, the CDR3 is TGTGCCAGCAGTAGGGACAGGGGACAGCCCCAGCATTTT.

The CDR3 coding sequence is TGTGCCAGCAGCGTAGGCGGGGGTAACTATGGCTACACCTTC. It codes for CASSVGGGNYGYTF. The V and J genes are TRBV9 and TRBJ1-2; possibly TRBD1 for D (5 bases). CDR1 is SGDLS and CDR2 is YYNGEE in the germline V gene. Trimming left V 0 bases short and J 1 base short, with 7 bases between. The CDR3 runs 14 residues.

This chain links TRBV2 with TRBJ2-2, with D hard to call. CDR1 is SNHLY and CDR2 is FYNNEI in the germline V gene. V was shortened by 5 bases and J by 2 bases, with 12 bases between the two germline ends. CDR3 size: 15 residues. The DNA of the CDR3 is TGTGCCAGCAGTCCCCTCCTAACCAACACCGGGGAGCTGTTTTTT. It codes for CASSPLLTNTGELFF.

The chain uses TRBV6-5 and TRBJ1-2; 7 bases match TRBD1. Per the germline V gene, CDR1 is MNHEY and CDR2 is SVGAGI. CDR3 length equals 13 residues. The J segment lost 8 bases and the V segment lost 8 bases, leaving 11 bases of the junction unmatched. DNA for the CDR3: TGTGCCAGCCTCAGTCCCGGGACAGTGGGCTACACCTTC. Amino acids: CASLSPGTVGYTF.

V gene TRBV2 combines with J gene TRBJ2-7; D is perhaps TRBD2 (6 bases). Trimming pared 8 bases from V and 6 bases from J, leaving 11 bases between. The CDR3 totals 11 residues. Germline CDR1 and CDR2: SNHLY and FYNNEI. In DNA, the CDR3 is TGTGCCAGCTCGGAGGGAACCGAGCAGTACTTC. Protein product: CASSEGTEQYF.

This clone occurred a few times. The rearrangement joins TRBV6-1 to TRBJ2-1; no definite D call. This CDR3 spans 13 amino acids. With 0 bases removed from V and 9 bases from J, the gap between germline ends came to 9 bases. Germline CDR1 MNHNS, CDR2 SASEGT. As DNA, the CDR3 is TGTGCCAGCAGTGAAGCGCCGCACAGTGAGCAGTTCTTC. Its protein is CASSEAPHSEQFF.

The V call is TRBV7-9, the J call TRBJ2-1; TRBD2 agrees at 8 bases. The germline gives CDR1 SEHNR, CDR2 FQNEAQ (reference sequence). Unmatched junction bases numbered 6, after V lost 5 bases and J lost 3 bases. This CDR3 spans 15 amino acids. The CDR3 loop reads CASSPAGVDYNEQFF. The DNA for the CDR3 is TGTGCCAGCAGCCCAGCGGGGGTGGACTACAATGAGCAGTTCTTC.

The J gene is TRBJ2-7, the V gene TRBV5-4; perhaps TRBD2 as D (5 bases). Germline V gives CDR1 SGHNT, CDR2 YYREEE (reference sequence). Trimming took 3 bases from V and 0 from J, leaving 7 bases between them. This CDR3 has 13 amino acids. This chain's CDR3 is CASSSGSSYEQYF. As DNA, the CDR3 is TGTGCCAGCAGCTCGGGGTCCTCCTACGAGCAGTACTTC.

The chain uses TRBV7-8 and TRBJ2-1; 7 bases are a match to TRBD1. J gave up 0 bases and V 1 base, and 12 bases lay outside the gene matches. Germline V gene data show CDR1 as SGHVS and CDR2 as FQNEAQ. The CDR3 is 19 amino acids. In nucleotides, the CDR3 is TGTGCCAGCAGCTTAGTTCTGACAGGGCTTACCTTCTCCTACAATGAGCAGTTCTTC. Translating it yields CASSLVLTGLTFSYNEQFF. The entire variable domain, with the rest obtained from reference TRBV7-8 and TRBJ2-1, is as follows: GAGVSQSPRYKVAKRGQDVALRCDPISGHVSLFWYQQALGQGPEFLTYFQNEAQLDKSGLPSDRFFAERPEGSVSTLKIQRTQQEDSAVYLCASSLVLTGLTFSYNEQFFGPGTRLTVL.

The chain carries TRBV6-1 and TRBJ1-1; D is perhaps TRBD1 (5 bases). The ends were cut back, 1 base at V and 1 base at J, with 13 bases in the middle. Germline values: CDR1 MNHNS, CDR2 SASEGT. The CDR3 extends over 16 amino acids. The CDR3 sequence is CASSEGGGLGNTEAFF. The CDR3 DNA reads as TGTGCCAGCAGTGAAGGTGGGGGGTTGGGGAACACTGAAGCTTTCTTT.

The V and J genes are TRBV28 and TRBJ2-5, with 9 bases aligning to TRBD1. This CDR3 has 15 amino acids. Germline CDR1 and CDR2: MDHEN and SYDVKM. J lost 1 base, V lost 7 bases, and 7 bases had no gene match. Here the CDR3 DNA reads TGTGCCAGCACCACAGGGGGCCCTTCCCAAGAGACCCAGTACTTC. It codes for CASTTGGPSQETQYF.

This chain joins TRBV5-1 and TRBJ2-5; 7 bases line up with TRBD1. The germline V gene has CDR1 SGHRS and CDR2 YFSETQ. This CDR3 has 14 amino acids. Trimming cost V 3 bases and J 5 bases; bases outside gene matches: 7. The CDR3: CASSSGDREETQYF. In DNA form, the CDR3 reads TGCGCCAGCAGCTCCGGTGACAGGGAGGAGACCCAGTACTTC. The full variable domain, its missing parts supplied by reference TRBV5-1 and TRBJ2-5, is KAGVTQTPRYLIKTRGQQVTLSCSPISGHRSVSWYQQTPGQGLQFLFEYFSETQRNKGNFPGRFSGRQFSNSRSEMNVSTLELGDSALYLCASSSGDREETQYFGPGTRLLVL.

This CDR3 reads CASSKTYRVRDNSPLHF. Written as DNA, the CDR3 is TGTGCCAGCAGCAAAACCTACAGGGTGCGGGATAATTCACCCCTCCACTTT. This chain connects TRBV5-5 to TRBJ1-6, with D possibly matching TRBD1 (6 bases). The V and J ends lost 4 bases and 5 bases respectively, with 19 bases between them. Germline lookup yields CDR1 SGHKS and CDR2 YYEKEE (reference sequence). This CDR3 is built from 17 residues. The full variable domain, rest sourced from reference TRBV5-5 and TRBJ1-6, is DAGVTQSPTHLIKTRGQQVTLRCSPISGHKSVSWYQQVLGQGPQFIFQYYEKEERGRGNFPDRFSARQFPNYSSELNVNALLLGDSALYLCASSKTYRVRDNSPLHFGNGTRLTVT.

In DNA, the CDR3 is TGTGCCAGCAGTGAAAGGCGGAGGGTAGGGGCCAAAAACATTCAGTACTTC. It translates to CASSERRRVGAKNIQYF. The chain has TRBV6-1 and TRBJ2-4; TRBD2 might be the D (6 bases). The V end lost 2 bases, the J end lost 1 base, and 15 bases lay between the germline ends. The CDR3 runs to 17 residues. Germline CDR1 MNHNS, CDR2 SASEGT.

This chain uses TRBV5-1 with TRBJ1-5; D is unresolved. CDR3 length: 15 amino acids. With 3 bases removed from V and 0 bases from J, the gap between germline ends came to 10 bases. CDR1 is SGHRS, CDR2 YFSETQ, per germline. For the CDR3, the DNA is TGCGCCAGCAGCTCGGAGGGTAATAGCAATCAGCCCCAGCATTTT. It codes for CASSSEGNSNQPQHF. Together with reference TRBV5-1 and TRBJ1-5, the CDR3 gives the full variable domain: KAGVTQTPRYLIKTRGQQVTLSCSPISGHRSVSWYQQTPGQGLQFLFEYFSETQRNKGNFPGRFSGRQFSNSRSEMNVSTLELGDSALYLCASSSEGNSNQPQHFGDGTRLSIL.

This chain uses TRBV11-3 with TRBJ1-1, with 8 bases matching TRBD1. CDR1 and CDR2 (germline): SGHNT, YENEEA. Trimming took 5 bases from V and 4 from J; bases not matched to a gene: 0. The CDR3 consists of 12 residues. CDR3 DNA sequence: TGTGCCAGCAGCGACAGGGGCACTGAAGCTTTCTTT. Translated, it gives CASSDRGTEAFF.

V and J are TRBV6-5 and TRBJ1-4, with D possibly being TRBD1 (5 bases). V lost 5 bases and J 7 bases, leaving 17 bases between the germline ends. Germline V gene lookup returns CDR1 MNHEY and CDR2 SVGAGI. There are 15 residues in the CDR3. This CDR3 is CASSALGGDGEKLFF. As DNA, the CDR3 is TGTGCCAGCAGTGCCCTGGGGGGGGACGGTGAAAAACTGTTTTTT.

The genes are TRBV28 and TRBJ1-2, with D possibly matching TRBD1 (6 bases). Trimming pared 3 bases from V and 6 bases from J, leaving 14 bases between. Germline loops: CDR1 MDHEN, CDR2 SYDVKM. The CDR3 covers 14 residues. This CDR3 reads CASSFMGGANGYTF. In DNA, the CDR3 is TGTGCCAGCAGTTTTATGGGGGGGGCTAATGGCTACACCTTC.

V usage is TRBV4-2 and J usage is TRBJ2-2, with 10 bases identical to TRBD1. The CDR3 is 17 residues long. Germline loops: CDR1 LGHNA, CDR2 YNFKEQ. J lost 1 base, V lost 4 bases, and 6 bases had no gene match. The CDR3 nucleotides read TGTGCCAGCAGCCCCCGGGGGACAGGGGTGAACACCGGGGAGCTGTTTTTT. Its translation: CASSPRGTGVNTGELFF.